This TCR beta chain was identified in a study of breast tumors, draining lymph nodes, adjacent tissues. Whole-study results and caveats: Data fit most tumor T cells coming from lymph node, expanding in tumor.

TCRdb ran MiXCR on the multiplex PCR reads and lists one entry per CDR3 protein. The sample shows about 63,000 distinct CDR3 sequences, around three fifths of them seen only once. This clonotype was seen at least ten times. Its matching antigen is unknown. CDR3 length: 13 residues. Trimming shortened V by 11 bases and J by 4 bases, and 17 bases separated the two germline ends. Germline CDR1 is ENHRY and CDR2 is SYGVKD. This clonotype originated in a female donor with breast cancer. Some clones in this sample may be carry-over from other donors' samples. Sample: breast tumor tissue. The J gene is TRBJ2-5, the V gene TRBV10-3; tentatively, D is TRBD1 (5 bases). The CDR3 loop reads CAVRQSLGETQYF. CDR3 in DNA: TGTGCCGTTCGACAGTCCCTTGGAGAGACCCAGTACTTC.